The count of the clone carrying this T cell receptor beta chain is one. Sequencing was performed with immunoSEQ multiplex PCR; in TCRdb, only in-frame clones are kept and a portion is missing. This table holds roughly 2.5 million clones, around nine tenths found once. These data are taken from a study of shared clonotypes between healthy human individuals. Each of the donors was a healthy adult who was HIV-negative and had not had a recent acute infection or vaccination. Germline lookup yields CDR1 SGHRS and CDR2 YFSETQ. V gave up 4 bases and J gave up 0 bases; unmatched junction bases: 14. CDR3 length: 19 residues.

Sequences were obtained from naive CD4+ T cells sorted from blood. Indicated subset: CD45RA+ positively selected. This receptor was obtained from a young man in good health. The rearrangement joins TRBV5-1 to TRBJ1-1; the match to TRBD1 covers 11 bases. The CDR3 DNA follows: TGCGCCAGCAGCCCCAGGACAGGGGGCGCCTCCATTATGAACACTGAAGCTTTCTTT. Amino acid sequence: CASSPRTGGASIMNTEAFF.